The T cell receptor beta chain described here comes from a study of shared clonotypes between healthy human individuals. V lost 1 base, J lost 7 bases, and 7 bases lay in between. Germline V gene lookup returns CDR1 SGHAT and CDR2 FQNNGV. The CDR3 contains 12 residues. Deep was the level used in running the assay. A 200 ng quantity of DNA, about 30,000 T cell genomes, went into the sorted-subset replicate PCRs. Original methodology: ImmunoSEQ output held junction-only sequences without quality scores, so filtering differed. Method: immunoSEQ multiplex PCR; TCRdb's copy keeps in-frame clones and lacks some. That table gives V, J and clone size, and the DNA gave D and trimming. Among around 100,000 clones listed, 67% were seen once. CD45RO+ cells were combined with CCR7-negative CD45RA+ TemRA cells to form CD8 memory.

The V call is TRBV11-2, the J call TRBJ1-2; no clear D. The TCR was taken from a man aged 30 to 39 in good health. Sequencing input: memory CD8+ T cells sorted from blood. Subset described: CD45RO+ cells pooled with CCR7-negative TemRA cells. CDR3 loop: CASSLGSGGYTF. The CDR3 DNA reads TGTGCCAGCAGCTTAGGCTCCGGTGGCTACACCTTC.